These T cell receptor beta chains were read from a single sample in a study of blood T cell repertoires in COVID-19. The method was immunoSEQ multiplex PCR; TCRdb's version includes in-frame clones alone and lacks a portion of them. Of about 270,000 clones in the sample, 85% are singletons; the top ten hold 13%. The specimen was peripheral blood. These receptors were taken from a human donor in a cohort sampled during active COVID-19. Each CDR3 is given with its conserved first and last residue. The order of the fields is D gene, clone size, V gene, J gene, CDR3 DNA, CDR3 protein. The D gene is left open where the match is weak. Rows give clone size only sometimes, using once, few, many, or a class for an expanded clone.

D gene: TRBD1; clone size: -; V gene: TRBV18; J gene: TRBJ1-2; CDR3 DNA: TGTGCCAGCTCACCAAGGGGGCCGGGGGACACCTTC; CDR3 protein: CASSPRGPGDTF
D gene: -; clone size: -; V gene: TRBV3-1/TRBV3-2; J gene: TRBJ2-2; CDR3 DNA: TGTGCCAGCATTCCCAGCGGGACCGGGGAGCTGTTTTTT; CDR3 protein: CASIPSGTGELFF
D gene: -; clone size: -; V gene: TRBV9; J gene: TRBJ2-1; CDR3 DNA: TGTGCCAGCAGCGTTTGGGAGAGGCACAATGAGCAGTTCTTC; CDR3 protein: CASSVWERHNEQFF
D gene: -; clone size: -; V gene: TRBV5-4; J gene: TRBJ1-1; CDR3 DNA: TGTGCCAGCAGCTCCTCGACTCTGGGGAACACTGAAGCTTTCTTT; CDR3 protein: CASSSSTLGNTEAFF
D gene: -; clone size: -; V gene: TRBV19; J gene: TRBJ1-5; CDR3 DNA: TGTGCCAGTAGTTCGGAGACCGGTCAGCCCCAGCATTTT; CDR3 protein: CASSSETGQPQHF
D gene: -; clone size: once; V gene: TRBV7-2; J gene: TRBJ2-3; CDR3 DNA: TGTGCCAGCAGCTCTGTGTTAGATACGCAGTATTTT; CDR3 protein: CASSSVLDTQYF
D gene: -; clone size: -; V gene: TRBV10-1; J gene: TRBJ2-3; CDR3 DNA: TGCGCCAGCAGTGAGGCCCCACCTGGCAGGAGCACAGATACGCAGTATTTT; CDR3 protein: CASSEAPPGRSTDTQYF
D gene: TRBD1; clone size: -; V gene: TRBV5-1; J gene: TRBJ1-1; CDR3 DNA: TGCGCCAGCAGCAAACAGGGGGCAATAAACACTGAAGCTTTCTTT; CDR3 protein: CASSKQGAINTEAFF
D gene: -; clone size: -; V gene: TRBV2; J gene: TRBJ1-4; CDR3 DNA: TGTGCCAGCAGTGAACGGCAGGGGATTGCGGAACTGTTTTTT; CDR3 protein: CASSERQGIAELFF
D gene: -; clone size: -; V gene: TRBV29-1; J gene: TRBJ2-3; CDR3 DNA: TGCAGCGTTGAAGCGTGGGAGGGGGGCGGCACAGATACGCAGTATTTT; CDR3 protein: CSVEAWEGGGTDTQYF
D gene: TRBD1; clone size: -; V gene: TRBV11-2; J gene: TRBJ2-7; CDR3 DNA: TGTGCCAGCAGCTTGCACCGGGACAGAAGCTACGAGCAGTACTTC; CDR3 protein: CASSLHRDRSYEQYF
D gene: TRBD2; clone size: -; V gene: TRBV6-5; J gene: TRBJ2-5; CDR3 DNA: TGTGCCAGCATGGGAGGGGTAGCGGGAAGAGAGACCCAGTACTTC; CDR3 protein: CASMGGVAGRETQYF
D gene: TRBD1; clone size: -; V gene: TRBV6-5; J gene: TRBJ2-7; CDR3 DNA: TGTGCCAGCAGCGCAGGGAGGACAGGGACCTACGAGCAGTACTTC; CDR3 protein: CASSAGRTGTYEQYF
D gene: -; clone size: -; V gene: TRBV18; J gene: TRBJ2-5; CDR3 DNA: TGTGCCAGCTCACCAGGGAGACTGAAAGAGACCCAGTACTTC; CDR3 protein: CASSPGRLKETQYF
D gene: -; clone size: -; V gene: TRBV3-1/TRBV3-2; J gene: TRBJ1-3; CDR3 DNA: TGTGCCAGCAGCCAAGCCTTCCGGGTCTCTGGAAACACCATATATTTT; CDR3 protein: CASSQAFRVSGNTIYF
D gene: -; clone size: -; V gene: TRBV27; J gene: TRBJ1-1; CDR3 DNA: TGTGCCAGCAGTTCTCTCAGCGTTGTCCTGAACACTGAAGCTTTCTTT; CDR3 protein: CASSSLSVVLNTEAFF
D gene: TRBD1; clone size: -; V gene: TRBV29-1; J gene: TRBJ2-1; CDR3 DNA: TGCAGCGTTTGCCCGACAGGGGTCAATGAGCAGTTCTTC; CDR3 protein: CSVCPTGVNEQFF
D gene: -; clone size: once; V gene: TRBV2; J gene: TRBJ2-7; CDR3 DNA: TGTGCCAGCAGTGAAGTTGTGAGCGAGCAGTACTTC; CDR3 protein: CASSEVVSEQYF
D gene: TRBD2; clone size: -; V gene: TRBV7-9; J gene: TRBJ2-1; CDR3 DNA: TGTGCCAGCAGATTAGCGGGCCCTAACAATGAGCAGTTCTTC; CDR3 protein: CASRLAGPNNEQFF
D gene: TRBD1; clone size: once; V gene: TRBV27; J gene: TRBJ1-5; CDR3 DNA: TGTGCCAGCAGGGGACAGGACAATCAGCCCCAGCATTTT; CDR3 protein: CASRGQDNQPQHF
D gene: TRBD1; clone size: -; V gene: TRBV4-2; J gene: TRBJ2-7; CDR3 DNA: TGTGCCAGCAGCCAAGAAGGACAGGTCTCCTACGAGCAGTACTTC; CDR3 protein: CASSQEGQVSYEQYF
D gene: -; clone size: -; V gene: TRBV11-2; J gene: TRBJ2-7; CDR3 DNA: TGTGCCAGCAGAAAGGGGGTCTCCTACGAGCAGTACTTC; CDR3 protein: CASRKGVSYEQYF
D gene: -; clone size: -; V gene: TRBV2; J gene: TRBJ1-1; CDR3 DNA: TGTGCCAGCAGAGAGGACCGGAGCGGTGAAGCTTTCTTT; CDR3 protein: CASREDRSGEAFF
D gene: -; clone size: -; V gene: TRBV10-3; J gene: TRBJ1-2; CDR3 DNA: TGTGCCATCAGTGAGTCTGGGGCTAGTGGCTACACCTTC; CDR3 protein: CAISESGASGYTF
D gene: -; clone size: few; V gene: TRBV7-2; J gene: TRBJ2-2; CDR3 DNA: TGTGCCAGCAGCTTCTCCCTCTCCGGGGAGCTGTTTTTT; CDR3 protein: CASSFSLSGELFF
D gene: -; clone size: -; V gene: TRBV25-1; J gene: TRBJ2-7; CDR3 DNA: TGTGCCAGCAGGCTAGGCGCCGCCTACGAGCAGTACTTC; CDR3 protein: CASRLGAAYEQYF
D gene: TRBD2; clone size: -; V gene: TRBV5-1; J gene: TRBJ2-3; CDR3 DNA: TGCGCCAGCAGCTTGGGAGGACTAGCGGCGACAGATACGCAGTATTTT; CDR3 protein: CASSLGGLAATDTQYF
D gene: -; clone size: -; V gene: TRBV28; J gene: TRBJ1-2; CDR3 DNA: TGTGCCAGCAGCCGTGTGACAGGCTATGGCTACACCTTC; CDR3 protein: CASSRVTGYGYTF
D gene: -; clone size: -; V gene: TRBV7-3; J gene: TRBJ2-3; CDR3 DNA: TGTGCCAGCAGCAAGGGGCTAGCGGATACGCAGTATTTT; CDR3 protein: CASSKGLADTQYF
D gene: TRBD2; clone size: -; V gene: TRBV10-3; J gene: TRBJ2-3; CDR3 DNA: TGTGCCATCAGTGAGCCCGACTTAGCGGGAGTGACAGATACGCAGTATTTT; CDR3 protein: CAISEPDLAGVTDTQYF
D gene: -; clone size: -; V gene: TRBV7-2; J gene: TRBJ2-2; CDR3 DNA: TGTGCCAGCAGCTTGGAGGTCGGGGAGCTGTTTTTT; CDR3 protein: CASSLEVGELFF
D gene: TRBD2; clone size: -; V gene: TRBV6-2/TRBV6-3; J gene: TRBJ2-1; CDR3 DNA: TGTGCCAGCAGTTCCTCCGGACTAGCGATTGAGCAGTTCTTC; CDR3 protein: CASSSSGLAIEQFF
D gene: -; clone size: -; V gene: TRBV4-2; J gene: TRBJ1-2; CDR3 DNA: TGTGCCAGCAGCCAAGATCCGGCGGGAGGCTACACCTTC; CDR3 protein: CASSQDPAGGYTF
D gene: -; clone size: -; V gene: TRBV19; J gene: TRBJ1-1; CDR3 DNA: TGTGCCAGTACCTCCTGGTCGGGTGGCACTGAAGCTTTCTTT; CDR3 protein: CASTSWSGGTEAFF
D gene: -; clone size: -; V gene: TRBV6-6; J gene: TRBJ1-1; CDR3 DNA: TGTGCCAGCCGGTCCCCCCAGGCCGGGAACACTGAAGCTTTCTTT; CDR3 protein: CASRSPQAGNTEAFF
D gene: TRBD1; clone size: -; V gene: TRBV5-4; J gene: TRBJ2-5; CDR3 DNA: TGTGCCAGCAGCCTTCGGAGACAGGGCGAAGGGCAAGAGACCCAGTACTTC; CDR3 protein: CASSLRRQGEGQETQYF
D gene: TRBD2; clone size: -; V gene: TRBV4-1; J gene: TRBJ2-3; CDR3 DNA: TGCGCCAGCAGCCAAGTGGGCGGGAGGGCCTTAGATACGCAGTATTTT; CDR3 protein: CASSQVGGRALDTQYF
D gene: TRBD2; clone size: -; V gene: TRBV9; J gene: TRBJ2-3; CDR3 DNA: TGTGCCAGCAGCGTAGAGGCGGGAGCCGATACGCAGTATTTT; CDR3 protein: CASSVEAGADTQYF
D gene: TRBD2; clone size: -; V gene: TRBV18; J gene: TRBJ2-2; CDR3 DNA: TGTGCCAGCTCAGCCTCTAGCGGGAGTATCTCCGGGGAGCTGTTTTTT; CDR3 protein: CASSASSGSISGELFF
D gene: -; clone size: -; V gene: TRBV7-2; J gene: TRBJ2-1; CDR3 DNA: TGTGCCAGCAGCTTCGAGGTTAACAATGAGCAGTTCTTC; CDR3 protein: CASSFEVNNEQFF
D gene: -; clone size: -; V gene: TRBV19; J gene: TRBJ2-1; CDR3 DNA: TGTGCCAGTAGTAGGTCTGAAGCCAATGAGCAGTTCTTC; CDR3 protein: CASSRSEANEQFF
D gene: -; clone size: -; V gene: TRBV10-2; J gene: TRBJ2-4; CDR3 DNA: TGCGCCAGCAGTGATTCGACTATATCCAAAAACATTCAGTACTTC; CDR3 protein: CASSDSTISKNIQYF
D gene: -; clone size: few; V gene: TRBV18; J gene: TRBJ1-1; CDR3 DNA: TGTGCCAGCTCACCGTCGACTGTGAACACTGAAGCTTTCTTT; CDR3 protein: CASSPSTVNTEAFF
D gene: -; clone size: -; V gene: TRBV19; J gene: TRBJ2-4; CDR3 DNA: TGTGCCAGTAGAGTAGAGGGACTAGCCAAAAACATTCAGTACTTC; CDR3 protein: CASRVEGLAKNIQYF
D gene: TRBD1; clone size: -; V gene: TRBV5-1; J gene: TRBJ1-1; CDR3 DNA: TGCGCCAGCAGCAGGGGACAGGGGGCTCGGAAGGGCACTGAAGCTTTCTTT; CDR3 protein: CASSRGQGARKGTEAFF
D gene: TRBD1; clone size: -; V gene: TRBV3-1/TRBV3-2; J gene: TRBJ2-7; CDR3 DNA: TGTGCCAGCAGCCAAGCGGGGACAGCCAACTACGAGCAGTACTTC; CDR3 protein: CASSQAGTANYEQYF
D gene: -; clone size: -; V gene: TRBV6-5; J gene: TRBJ1-1; CDR3 DNA: TGTGCCAGCAGTTACTCTCAGGTCCACACTGAAGCTTTCTTT; CDR3 protein: CASSYSQVHTEAFF
D gene: TRBD1; clone size: -; V gene: TRBV30; J gene: TRBJ1-2; CDR3 DNA: TGTGCCTGGAGTCCTCCCACGGACAGGCCCTATGGCTACACCTTC; CDR3 protein: CAWSPPTDRPYGYTF
D gene: -; clone size: -; V gene: TRBV5-1; J gene: TRBJ1-1; CDR3 DNA: TGCGCCAGCAGCGTAGCCCCCGTCGGGAACACTGAAGCTTTCTTT; CDR3 protein: CASSVAPVGNTEAFF
D gene: -; clone size: -; V gene: TRBV9; J gene: TRBJ2-2; CDR3 DNA: TGTGCCAGCAGCGTAGCTAGCGCTACCGGGGAGCTGTTTTTT; CDR3 protein: CASSVASATGELFF
D gene: -; clone size: -; V gene: TRBV27; J gene: TRBJ2-2; CDR3 DNA: TGTGCCAGCAGGGTCCGTACGACAGGGAACACCGGGGAGCTGTTTTTT; CDR3 protein: CASRVRTTGNTGELFF
D gene: -; clone size: -; V gene: TRBV20-1; J gene: TRBJ1-2; CDR3 DNA: TGCAGTGCGAGAGCGGTACATGGCTACACCTTC; CDR3 protein: CSARAVHGYTF
D gene: TRBD2; clone size: -; V gene: TRBV3-1/TRBV3-2; J gene: TRBJ2-7; CDR3 DNA: TGTGCCAGCAGCCAGGTGGGAGGGCCGACCGAGCAGTACTTC; CDR3 protein: CASSQVGGPTEQYF
D gene: -; clone size: -; V gene: TRBV30; J gene: TRBJ1-1; CDR3 DNA: TGTGCCTGGAGAGCCCGACTCGGCATGCAGCGAACTGAAGCTTTCTTT; CDR3 protein: CAWRARLGMQRTEAFF
D gene: -; clone size: once; V gene: TRBV6-5; J gene: TRBJ2-7; CDR3 DNA: TGTGCCAGCAGTTACGGTGGGAGCGAGCAGTACTTC; CDR3 protein: CASSYGGSEQYF
D gene: -; clone size: -; V gene: TRBV5-4; J gene: TRBJ2-7; CDR3 DNA: TGTGCCAGCAGCTATGGGACTCGTCCTACCTACGAGCAGTACTTC; CDR3 protein: CASSYGTRPTYEQYF
D gene: -; clone size: -; V gene: TRBV3-1/TRBV3-2; J gene: TRBJ1-1; CDR3 DNA: TGTGCCAGCAGCCAAGAATCGGGGAACACTGAAGCTTTCTTT; CDR3 protein: CASSQESGNTEAFF
D gene: TRBD2; clone size: -; V gene: TRBV4-1; J gene: TRBJ2-1; CDR3 DNA: TGCGCCAGCAGCCAACAACAAGCGGGAGGGTTCAATGAGCAGTTCTTC; CDR3 protein: CASSQQQAGGFNEQFF
D gene: -; clone size: -; V gene: TRBV2; J gene: TRBJ2-3; CDR3 DNA: TGTGCCAGCAGTCTCACGTTCTTTCGGGATACGCAGTATTTT; CDR3 protein: CASSLTFFRDTQYF
D gene: TRBD1; clone size: -; V gene: TRBV27; J gene: TRBJ1-4; CDR3 DNA: TGTGCCAGCAGATCGACAGGGCGACGAAAACTGTTTTTT; CDR3 protein: CASRSTGRRKLFF